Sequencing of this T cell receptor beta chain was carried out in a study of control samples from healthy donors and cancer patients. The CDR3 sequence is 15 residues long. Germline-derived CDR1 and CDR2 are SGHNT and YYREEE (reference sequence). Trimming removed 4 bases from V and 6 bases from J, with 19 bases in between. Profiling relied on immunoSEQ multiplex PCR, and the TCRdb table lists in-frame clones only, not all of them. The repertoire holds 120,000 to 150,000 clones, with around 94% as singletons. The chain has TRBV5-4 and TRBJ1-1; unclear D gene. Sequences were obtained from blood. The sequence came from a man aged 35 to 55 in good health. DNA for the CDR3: TGTGCCAGCAGCCCTTCACTTGACGCCCTCTCTGAAGCTTTCTTT. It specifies CASSPSLDALSEAFF.